This T cell receptor beta chain was recovered during a study of beta chain features in type 1 diabetes. Reverse transcribing all isolated RNA meant expressed TCRB transcripts were sequenced. Samples of naive, central memory and regulatory T cells yielded a mean of around 3.5 million reads. Data came from immunoSEQ multiplex PCR; TCRdb stores just in-frame clones and leaves some out. The sample consists of 280,000 or so clones, about 15% of them appearing once. Germline V gene sequence: CDR1 SGHRS, CDR2 YFSETQ. Trimming took 4 bases from V and 3 from J; bases not matched to a gene: 4. This CDR3 comprises 15 residues. Study conclusions and caveats: The study notes PCR might favor shorter templates equally in patients and controls. Moderate yet significant TCRB CDR3 shortening was seen in Type 1 diabetes patients in all four CD4+ subsets. The study found that naive, central memory and Treg TCRB repertoires appeared more similar in patients than in healthy donors.

As for this clone: No antigen is known for it.

The sequence was collected from a man aged 18 to 35 with type 1 diabetes. The specimen was naive CD4+ T cells from blood. The gene calls are TRBV5-1 and TRBJ2-1; 10 bases agree with TRBD2. CDR3 protein: CASSPGLASYNEQFF. CDR3 nucleotides: TGCGCCAGCAGCCCGGGACTAGCGAGCTACAATGAGCAGTTCTTC.